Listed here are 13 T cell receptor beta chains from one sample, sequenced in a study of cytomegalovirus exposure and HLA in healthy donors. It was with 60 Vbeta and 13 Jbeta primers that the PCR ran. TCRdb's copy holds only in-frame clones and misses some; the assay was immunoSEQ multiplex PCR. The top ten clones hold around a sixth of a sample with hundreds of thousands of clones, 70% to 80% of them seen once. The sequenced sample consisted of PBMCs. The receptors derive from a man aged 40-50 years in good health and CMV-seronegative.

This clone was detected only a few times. The CDR3 region is CASSLGYGRGGYEQYF. In DNA, the CDR3 is TGTGCCAGCAGCTTAGGGTACGGGAGGGGGGGCTACGAGCAGTACTTC. The chain couples TRBV7-2 to TRBJ2-7; TRBD2 agrees at 8 bases. V lost 1 base and J lost 3; bases outside the gene matches: 8. This CDR3 region has 16 residues. CDR1 is SGHTA and CDR2 is FQGNSA in the germline V gene.

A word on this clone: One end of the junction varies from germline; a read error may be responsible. The CDR3 protein is CSSSLSGQAFGQPQHF. CDR3 in DNA: TGTTCCAGCAGCTTGTCAGGGCAGGCGTTCGGTCAGCCCCAGCATTTT. The chain employs TRBV7-9 and TRBJ1-5; possibly TRBD1 for D (5 bases). CDR1 and CDR2 from the germline V gene are SEHNR and FQNEAQ (reference sequence). The CDR3 covers 16 residues. Full variable domain (remainder filled in from reference TRBV7-9 and TRBJ1-5): DTGVSQNPRHKITKRGQNVTFRCDPISEHNRLYWYRQTLGQGPEFLTYFQNEAQLEKSRLLSDRFSAERPKGSFSTLEIQRTEQGDSAMYLCSSSLSGQAFGQPQHFGDGTRLSIL.

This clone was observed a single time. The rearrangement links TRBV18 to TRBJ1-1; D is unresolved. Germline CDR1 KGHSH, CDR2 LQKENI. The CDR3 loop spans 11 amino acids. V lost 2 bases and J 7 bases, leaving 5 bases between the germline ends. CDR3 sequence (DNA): TGTGCCAGCTCACCAGCAGATGAAGCTTTCTTT. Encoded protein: CASSPADEAFF. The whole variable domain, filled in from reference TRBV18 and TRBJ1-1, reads NAGVMQNPRHLVRRRGQEARLRCSPMKGHSHVYWYRQLPEEGLKFMVYLQKENIIDESGMPKERFSAEFPKEGPSILRIQQVVRGDSAAYFCASSPADEAFFGQGTRLTVV.

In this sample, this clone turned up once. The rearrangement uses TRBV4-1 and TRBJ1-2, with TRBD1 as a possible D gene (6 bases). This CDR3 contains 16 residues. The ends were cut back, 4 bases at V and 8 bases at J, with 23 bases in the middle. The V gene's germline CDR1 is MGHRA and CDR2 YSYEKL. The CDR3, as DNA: TGCGCCAGCAGCCTCAATGGGGGGGTACAGGGCCGGGGCTACACCTTC. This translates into CASSLNGGVQGRGYTF.

CDR3 nucleotide sequence: TGTGCCAGTAAGCGGACCCTGTACAATGAGCAGTTCTTC. It is translated as CASKRTLYNEQFF. V usage is TRBV2 and J usage is TRBJ2-1, with D perhaps matching TRBD2 (5 bases). The V and J ends lost 9 bases and 4 bases respectively, with 13 bases between them. Per germline, CDR1 SNHLY and CDR2 FYNNEI. The CDR3 has 13 residues.

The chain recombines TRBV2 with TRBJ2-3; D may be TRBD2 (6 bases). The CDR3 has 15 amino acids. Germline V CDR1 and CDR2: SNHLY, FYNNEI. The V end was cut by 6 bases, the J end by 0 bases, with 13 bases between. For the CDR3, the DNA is TGTGCCAGCAGATCCTTTAGCGGTAGCACAGATACGCAGTATTTT. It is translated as CASRSFSGSTDTQYF.

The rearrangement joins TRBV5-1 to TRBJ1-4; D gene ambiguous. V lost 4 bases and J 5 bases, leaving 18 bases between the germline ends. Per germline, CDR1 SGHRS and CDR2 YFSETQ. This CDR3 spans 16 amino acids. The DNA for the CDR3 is TGCGCCAGCAGCACCTCCGAGCGGTCAAGAAATGAAAAACTGTTTTTT. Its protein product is CASSTSERSRNEKLFF.

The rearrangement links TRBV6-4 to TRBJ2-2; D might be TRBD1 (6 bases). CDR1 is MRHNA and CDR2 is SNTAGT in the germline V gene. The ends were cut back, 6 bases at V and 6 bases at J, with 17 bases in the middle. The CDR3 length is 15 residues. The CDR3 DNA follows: TGTGCCAGCAGCCCCCGACAGGCCTTCGCCGGGGAGCTGTTTTTT. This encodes CASSPRQAFAGELFF.

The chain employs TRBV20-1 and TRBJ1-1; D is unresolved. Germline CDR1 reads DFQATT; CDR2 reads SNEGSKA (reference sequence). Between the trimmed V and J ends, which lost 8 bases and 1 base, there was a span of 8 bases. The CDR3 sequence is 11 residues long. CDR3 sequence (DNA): TGCAGTAAACAGAAGAACACTGAAGCTTTCTTT. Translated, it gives CSKQKNTEAFF.

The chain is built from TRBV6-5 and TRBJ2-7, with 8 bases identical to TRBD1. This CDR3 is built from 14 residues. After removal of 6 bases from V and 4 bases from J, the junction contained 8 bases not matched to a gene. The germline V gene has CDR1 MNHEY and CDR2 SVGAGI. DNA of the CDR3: TGTGCCAGCAGCCGTGGACAGGGCGTATACGAGCAGTACTTC. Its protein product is CASSRGQGVYEQYF.

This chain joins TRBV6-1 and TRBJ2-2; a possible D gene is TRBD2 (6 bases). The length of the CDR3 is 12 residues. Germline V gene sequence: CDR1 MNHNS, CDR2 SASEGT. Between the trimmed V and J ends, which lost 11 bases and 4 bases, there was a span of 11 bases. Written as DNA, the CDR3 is TGTGCCGCGCGCGGGGTCACCGGGGAGCTGTTTTTT. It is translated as CAARGVTGELFF.

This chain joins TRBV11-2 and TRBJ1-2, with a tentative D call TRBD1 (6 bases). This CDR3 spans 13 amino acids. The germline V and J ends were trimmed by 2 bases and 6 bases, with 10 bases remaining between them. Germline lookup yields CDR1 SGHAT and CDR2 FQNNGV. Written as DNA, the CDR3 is TGTGCCAGCAGCTTACCACAGGGTCATGGCTACACCTTC. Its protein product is CASSLPQGHGYTF.

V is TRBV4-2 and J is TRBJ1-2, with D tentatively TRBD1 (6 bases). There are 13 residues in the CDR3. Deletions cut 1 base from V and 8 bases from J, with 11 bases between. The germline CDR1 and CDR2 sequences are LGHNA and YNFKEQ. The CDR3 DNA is TGTGCCAGCAGCCAAGGGGCAGGGGACGGCTACACCTTC. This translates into CASSQGAGDGYTF.